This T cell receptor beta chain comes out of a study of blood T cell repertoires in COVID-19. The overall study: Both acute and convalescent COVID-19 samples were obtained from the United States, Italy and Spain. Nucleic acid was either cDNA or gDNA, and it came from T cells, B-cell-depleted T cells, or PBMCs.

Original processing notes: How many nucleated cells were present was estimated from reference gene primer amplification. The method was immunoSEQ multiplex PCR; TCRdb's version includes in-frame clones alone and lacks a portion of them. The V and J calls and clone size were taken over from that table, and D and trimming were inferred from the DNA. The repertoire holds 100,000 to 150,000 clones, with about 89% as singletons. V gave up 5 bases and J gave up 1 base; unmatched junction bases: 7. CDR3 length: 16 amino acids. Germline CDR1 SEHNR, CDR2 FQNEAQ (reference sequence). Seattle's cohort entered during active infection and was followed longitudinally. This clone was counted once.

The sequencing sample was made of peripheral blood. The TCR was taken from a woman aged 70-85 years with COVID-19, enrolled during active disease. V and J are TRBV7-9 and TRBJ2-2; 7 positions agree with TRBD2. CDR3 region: CASSPSGGGNTGELFF. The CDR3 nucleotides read TGTGCCAGCAGCCCTAGCGGCGGGGGGAACACCGGGGAGCTGTTTTTT.